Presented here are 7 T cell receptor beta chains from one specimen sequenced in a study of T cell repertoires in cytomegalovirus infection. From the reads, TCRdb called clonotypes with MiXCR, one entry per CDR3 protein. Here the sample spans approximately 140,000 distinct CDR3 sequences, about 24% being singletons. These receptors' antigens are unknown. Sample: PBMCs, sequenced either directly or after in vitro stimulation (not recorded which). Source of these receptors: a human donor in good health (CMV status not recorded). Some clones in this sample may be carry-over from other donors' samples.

The CDR3 DNA reads TGTGCCAGCAGTTCATTACTGGTTTTTGAGCAGTTCTTC. It yields the protein CASSSLLVFEQFF. This rearrangement joins TRBV12-3 or TRBV12-4 to TRBJ2-1; D is undetermined. The V gene lost 4 bases and the J gene lost 9 bases, with 13 bases spanning the gap. CDR3 length: 13 amino acids.

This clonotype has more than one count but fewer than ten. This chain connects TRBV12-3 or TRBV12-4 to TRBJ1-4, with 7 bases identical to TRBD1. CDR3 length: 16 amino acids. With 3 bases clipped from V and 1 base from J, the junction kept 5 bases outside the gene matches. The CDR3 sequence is CASSFWTGGTNEKLFF. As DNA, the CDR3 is TGTGCCAGCAGTTTTTGGACAGGTGGAACTAATGAAAAACTGTTTTTT.

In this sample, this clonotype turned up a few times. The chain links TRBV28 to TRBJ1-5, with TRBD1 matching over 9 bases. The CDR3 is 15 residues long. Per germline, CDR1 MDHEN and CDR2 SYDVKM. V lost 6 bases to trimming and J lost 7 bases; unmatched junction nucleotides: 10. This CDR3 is CASRPGTGRWQPQHF. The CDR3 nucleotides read TGTGCCAGCAGACCCGGGACAGGGAGATGGCAGCCCCAGCATTTT.

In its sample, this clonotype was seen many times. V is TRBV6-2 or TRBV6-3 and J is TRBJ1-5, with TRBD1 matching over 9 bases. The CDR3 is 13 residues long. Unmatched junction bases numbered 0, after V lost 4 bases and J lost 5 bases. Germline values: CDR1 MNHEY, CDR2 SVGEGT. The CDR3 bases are TGTGCCAGCAGTTGGACAGGGGATCAGCCCCAGCATTTT. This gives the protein CASSWTGDQPQHF.

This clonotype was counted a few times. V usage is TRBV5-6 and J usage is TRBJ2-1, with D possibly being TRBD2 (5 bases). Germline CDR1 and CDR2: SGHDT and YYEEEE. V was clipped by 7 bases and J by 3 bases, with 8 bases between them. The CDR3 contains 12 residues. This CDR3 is CASGADYNEQFF. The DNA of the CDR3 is TGTGCCAGCGGAGCGGACTACAATGAGCAGTTCTTC.

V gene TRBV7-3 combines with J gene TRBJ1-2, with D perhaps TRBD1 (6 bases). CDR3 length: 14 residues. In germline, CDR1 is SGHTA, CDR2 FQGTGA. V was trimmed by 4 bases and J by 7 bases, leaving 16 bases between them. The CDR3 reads CASSSTDSVFGYTF. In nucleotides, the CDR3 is TGTGCCAGCAGCTCCACGGACAGCGTGTTTGGCTACACCTTC.

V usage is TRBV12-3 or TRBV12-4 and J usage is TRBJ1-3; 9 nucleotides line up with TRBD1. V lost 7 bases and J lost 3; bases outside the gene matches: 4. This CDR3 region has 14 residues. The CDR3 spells CASIQGADGNTIYF. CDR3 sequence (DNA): TGTGCCAGCATACAGGGGGCGGATGGAAACACCATATATTTT.